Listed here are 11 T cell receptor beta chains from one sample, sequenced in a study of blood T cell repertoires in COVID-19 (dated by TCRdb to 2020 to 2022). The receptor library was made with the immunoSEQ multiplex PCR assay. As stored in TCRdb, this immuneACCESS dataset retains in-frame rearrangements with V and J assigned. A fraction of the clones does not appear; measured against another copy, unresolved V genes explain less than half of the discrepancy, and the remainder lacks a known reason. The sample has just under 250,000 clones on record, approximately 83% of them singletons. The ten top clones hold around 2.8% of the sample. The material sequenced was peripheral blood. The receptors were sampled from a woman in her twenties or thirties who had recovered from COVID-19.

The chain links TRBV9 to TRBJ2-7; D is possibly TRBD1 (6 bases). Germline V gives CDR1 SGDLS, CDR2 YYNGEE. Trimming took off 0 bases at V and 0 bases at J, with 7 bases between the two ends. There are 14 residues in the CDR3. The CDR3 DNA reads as TGTGCCAGCAGCGTAGGGACAGACTCCTACGAGCAGTACTTC. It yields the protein CASSVGTDSYEQYF.

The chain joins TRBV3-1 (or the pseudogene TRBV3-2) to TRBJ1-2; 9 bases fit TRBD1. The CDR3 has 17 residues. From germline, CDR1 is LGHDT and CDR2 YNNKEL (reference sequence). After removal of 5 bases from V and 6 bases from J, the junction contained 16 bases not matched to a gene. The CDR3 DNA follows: TGTGCCAGCAGCTACAGACCCGGGACAGGGCACTTCCATGGCTACACCTTC. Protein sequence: CASSYRPGTGHFHGYTF.

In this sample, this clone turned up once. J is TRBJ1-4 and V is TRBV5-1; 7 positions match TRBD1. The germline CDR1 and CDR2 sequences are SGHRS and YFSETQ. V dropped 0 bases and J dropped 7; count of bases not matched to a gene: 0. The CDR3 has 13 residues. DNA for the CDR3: TGCGCCAGCAGCTTGGCAGGGGGTGAAAAACTGTTTTTT. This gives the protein CASSLAGGEKLFF.

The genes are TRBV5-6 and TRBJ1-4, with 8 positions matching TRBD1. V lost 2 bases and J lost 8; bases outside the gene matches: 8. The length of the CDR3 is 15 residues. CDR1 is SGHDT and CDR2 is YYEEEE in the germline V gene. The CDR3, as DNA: TGTGCCAGCAGCTTCCAAGGACAGGGTATAGAAAAACTGTTTTTT. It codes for CASSFQGQGIEKLFF.

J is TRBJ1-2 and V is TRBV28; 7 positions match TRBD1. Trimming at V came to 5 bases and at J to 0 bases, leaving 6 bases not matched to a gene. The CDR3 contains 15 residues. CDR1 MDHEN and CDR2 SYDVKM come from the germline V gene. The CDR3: CASSAGTDPNYGYTF. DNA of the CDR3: TGTGCCAGCAGTGCCGGGACAGATCCTAACTATGGCTACACCTTC.

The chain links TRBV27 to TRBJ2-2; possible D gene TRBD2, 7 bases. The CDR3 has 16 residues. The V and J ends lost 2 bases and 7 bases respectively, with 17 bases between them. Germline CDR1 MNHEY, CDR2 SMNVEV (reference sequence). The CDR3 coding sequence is TGTGCCAGCAGTTTAGATGTTCGGGGGGCGGTCGGGGAGCTGTTTTTT. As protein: CASSLDVRGAVGELFF.

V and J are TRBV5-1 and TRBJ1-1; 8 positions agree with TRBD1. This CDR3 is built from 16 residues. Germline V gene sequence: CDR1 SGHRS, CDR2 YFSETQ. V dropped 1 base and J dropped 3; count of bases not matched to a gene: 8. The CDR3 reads CASSLNPGGWDTEAFF. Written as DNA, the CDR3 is TGCGCCAGCAGCTTGAACCCAGGGGGCTGGGACACTGAAGCTTTCTTT. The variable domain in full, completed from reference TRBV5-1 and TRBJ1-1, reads KAGVTQTPRYLIKTRGQQVTLSCSPISGHRSVSWYQQTPGQGLQFLFEYFSETQRNKGNFPGRFSGRQFSNSRSEMNVSTLELGDSALYLCASSLNPGGWDTEAFFGQGTRLTVV.

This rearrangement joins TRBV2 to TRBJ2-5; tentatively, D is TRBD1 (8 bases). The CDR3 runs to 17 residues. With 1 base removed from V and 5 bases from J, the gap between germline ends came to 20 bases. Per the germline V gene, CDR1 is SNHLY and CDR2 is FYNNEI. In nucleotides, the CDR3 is TGTGCCAGCAGTGAAGGGAACAGGGGGGGTTTTGAGGAGACCCAGTACTTC. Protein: CASSEGNRGGFEETQYF.

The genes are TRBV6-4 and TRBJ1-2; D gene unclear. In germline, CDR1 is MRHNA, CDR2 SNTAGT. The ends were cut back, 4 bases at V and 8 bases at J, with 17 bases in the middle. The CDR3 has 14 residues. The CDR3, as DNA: TGTGCCAGCAGTGTTGGATTGACTTCTTGGGGCTACACCTTC. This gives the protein CASSVGLTSWGYTF.

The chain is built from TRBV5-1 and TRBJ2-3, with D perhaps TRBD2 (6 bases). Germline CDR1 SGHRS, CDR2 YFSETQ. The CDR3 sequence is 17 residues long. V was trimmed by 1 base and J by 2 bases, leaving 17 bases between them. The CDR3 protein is CASSLNNLGGFTDTQYF. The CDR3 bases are TGCGCCAGCAGCTTGAACAACTTGGGGGGATTCACAGATACGCAGTATTTT.

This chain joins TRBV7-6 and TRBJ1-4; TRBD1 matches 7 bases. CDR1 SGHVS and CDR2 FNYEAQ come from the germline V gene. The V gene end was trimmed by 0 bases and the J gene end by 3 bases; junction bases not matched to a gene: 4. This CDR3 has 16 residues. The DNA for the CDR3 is TGTGCCAGCAGCTTAGCAAAGGGGGCTTCTAATGAAAAACTGTTTTTT. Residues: CASSLAKGASNEKLFF.